These 22 T cell receptor beta chains came from one sample sequenced in a study of blood T cell repertoires in COVID-19. Clones were sequenced by immunoSEQ multiplex PCR, and TCRdb holds only the in-frame ones, with some missing. This table holds 72,000 or so clones, around nine tenths found once. Sequenced sample: peripheral blood. The source is a woman in her sixties with acute or convalescent COVID-19.

The rearrangement uses TRBV15 and TRBJ1-1; 8 nucleotides match TRBD1. Germline V lookup: CDR1 LNHNV, CDR2 YYDKDF (reference sequence). The CDR3 covers 15 residues. The V and J ends lost 1 base and 0 bases, in that order; junction bases with no gene match: 1. The CDR3 loop reads CATSRGTGLNTEAFF. The CDR3, as DNA: TGTGCCACCAGCAGAGGGACAGGGTTGAACACTGAAGCTTTCTTT.

The rearrangement joins TRBV5-1 to TRBJ1-1, with TRBD1 matching 7 bases. The CDR3 is made up of 15 amino acids. Germline values: CDR1 SGHRS, CDR2 YFSETQ. Unmatched junction bases numbered 13, after V lost 1 base and J lost 10 bases. CDR3 residues: CASSLLVGGASGAFF. DNA for the CDR3: TGCGCCAGCAGCTTGTTGGTAGGGGGCGCTTCCGGAGCTTTCTTT.

This clone was counted a single time. The chain carries TRBV7-6 and TRBJ2-1, with D maybe TRBD2 (6 bases). V gave up 5 bases and J gave up 6 bases, with 14 bases separating them. The V gene's germline CDR1 is SGHVS and CDR2 FNYEAQ. The CDR3 runs to 14 residues. CDR3 residues: CASSRDRTTNEQFF. As DNA, the CDR3 is TGTGCCAGCAGCCGGGACCGGACTACCAATGAGCAGTTCTTC. Full variable domain (remainder filled in from reference TRBV7-6 and TRBJ2-1): GAGVSQSPRYKVTKRGQDVALRCDPISGHVSLYWYRQALGQGPEFLTYFNYEAQQDKSGLPNDRFSAERPEGSISTLTIQRTEQRDSAMYRCASSRDRTTNEQFFGPGTRLTVL.

The chain uses TRBV5-6 and TRBJ1-6; 8 nucleotides line up with TRBD1. The germline gives CDR1 SGHDT, CDR2 YYEEEE. The length of the CDR3 is 16 residues. With 0 bases clipped from V and 10 bases from J, the junction kept 9 bases outside the gene matches. The CDR3 loop reads CASSLGQGMRGSPLHF. CDR3 sequence (DNA): TGTGCCAGCAGCTTGGGACAGGGGATGAGGGGCTCACCCCTCCACTTT. Supplemented by reference TRBV5-6 and TRBJ1-6, the full variable domain reads DAGVTQSPTHLIKTRGQQVTLRCSPKSGHDTVSWYQQALGQGPQFIFQYYEEEERQRGNFPDRFSGHQFPNYSSELNVNALLLGDSALYLCASSLGQGMRGSPLHFGNGTRLTVT.

This sequence joins TRBV5-1 and TRBJ2-1; D is possibly TRBD1 (6 bases). Per germline, CDR1 SGHRS and CDR2 YFSETQ. The CDR3 loop spans 13 amino acids. V dropped 3 bases and J dropped 8 bases, with 12 bases sitting between them. CDR3 DNA: TGCGCCAGCAGCTCCTACAGGGTTGATGAGCAGTTCTTC. Translating it yields CASSSYRVDEQFF. Together with reference TRBV5-1 and TRBJ2-1, the CDR3 gives the full variable domain: KAGVTQTPRYLIKTRGQQVTLSCSPISGHRSVSWYQQTPGQGLQFLFEYFSETQRNKGNFPGRFSGRQFSNSRSEMNVSTLELGDSALYLCASSSYRVDEQFFGPGTRLTVL.

This chain connects TRBV4-2 to TRBJ1-6; 8 nucleotides align to TRBD1. In germline, CDR1 is LGHNA, CDR2 YNFKEQ. Trimming at V came to 4 bases and at J to 15 bases, leaving 11 bases not matched to a gene. CDR3 size: 14 residues. CDR3 sequence (DNA): TGTGCCAGCAGCCTCGACAGGGGCGAAAGGTACCTCCACTTT. The encoded protein is CASSLDRGERYLHF.

J is TRBJ1-4 and V is TRBV7-9; 7 positions agree with TRBD1. The ends lost 5 bases at V and 3 bases at J; junction bases unmatched: 6. This CDR3 comprises 15 residues. Looked up from germline, CDR1 is SEHNR and CDR2 is FQNEAQ (reference sequence). The CDR3 DNA reads as TGTGCCAGCAGCGGTCGACAGGGTGCTAATGAAAAACTGTTTTTT. This sequence encodes CASSGRQGANEKLFF.

The V and J genes are TRBV12-3 or TRBV12-4 and TRBJ1-1; tentative D call: TRBD1 (5 bases). Trimming took off 3 bases at V and 6 bases at J, with 8 bases between the two ends. The CDR3 contains 12 residues. The CDR3 is CASSFWGAEAFF. The DNA of the CDR3 is TGTGCCAGCAGTTTTTGGGGGGCTGAAGCTTTCTTT.

V gene TRBV7-2 combines with J gene TRBJ2-5; 14 bases map to TRBD2. The J segment lost 2 bases and the V segment lost 4 bases, leaving 3 bases of the junction unmatched. Germline lookup yields CDR1 SGHTA and CDR2 FQGNSA. The CDR3 totals 16 residues. In DNA form, the CDR3 reads TGTGCCAGCAGCTATCGGACTAGCGGGGGGCAAGAGACCCAGTACTTC. Protein product: CASSYRTSGGQETQYF.

The rearrangement joins TRBV30 to TRBJ2-7; 10 positions agree with TRBD2. Germline CDR1 is GTSNPN and CDR2 is SVGIG (reference sequence). This CDR3 has 14 amino acids. V shed 2 bases and J 2 bases; nucleotides not matched to a gene: 3. This CDR3 reads CAWSILAGAYEQYF. CDR3 nucleotide sequence: TGTGCCTGGAGTATCCTAGCGGGGGCCTACGAGCAGTACTTC.

This chain connects TRBV2 to TRBJ1-5; 7 bases align to TRBD1. The CDR3 runs 13 residues. The ends lost 5 bases at V and 4 bases at J; junction bases unmatched: 2. Germline V gene data show CDR1 as SNHLY and CDR2 as FYNNEI. The CDR3 bases are TGTGCCAGCAGTTACAGGGGTAATCAGCCCCAGCATTTT. The encoded protein is CASSYRGNQPQHF.

The chain combines TRBV2 with TRBJ1-6, with D uncertain. CDR1 is SNHLY and CDR2 is FYNNEI in the germline V gene. The CDR3 has 15 amino acids. Trimming left V 6 bases short and J 6 bases short, with 15 bases between. CDR3 DNA: TGTGCCAGCAGCCCCGCGGGTCGGATTAATTCACCCCTCCACTTT. Translated: CASSPAGRINSPLHF.

The chain couples TRBV3-1 (or the pseudogene TRBV3-2) to TRBJ2-5; a weak D match, TRBD2 (6 bases). Trimming took off 2 bases at V and 5 bases at J, with 12 bases between the two ends. The CDR3 totals 14 residues. Germline lookup yields CDR1 LGHDT and CDR2 YNNKEL (reference sequence). The CDR3 protein is CASSQSPRGETQYF. Here the CDR3 DNA reads TGTGCCAGCAGCCAATCTCCCCGGGGGGAGACCCAGTACTTC.

This rearrangement joins TRBV7-2 to TRBJ2-3; D is possibly TRBD2 (6 bases). V was shortened by 1 base and J by 2 bases, with 10 bases between the two germline ends. This CDR3 comprises 15 residues. Germline V gene lookup returns CDR1 SGHTA and CDR2 FQGNSA. CDR3 nucleotides: TGTGCCAGCAGCTTAGGCGGGGCGGACACAGATACGCAGTATTTT. It is translated as CASSLGGADTDTQYF.

V usage is TRBV4-1 and J usage is TRBJ2-3; 7 positions agree with TRBD2. J lost 5 bases, V lost 3 bases, and 5 bases had no gene match. The CDR3 totals 14 residues. The germline CDR1 and CDR2 sequences are MGHRA and YSYEKL. This CDR3 is CASSHPWGGDTQYF. For the CDR3, the DNA is TGCGCCAGCAGCCACCCCTGGGGGGGAGATACGCAGTATTTT.

The genes are TRBV6-6 and TRBJ2-4, with TRBD1 as a possible D gene (6 bases). CDR1 and CDR2 from the germline V gene are MNHNY and SVGAGI (reference sequence). Trimming cost V 6 bases and J 0 bases, with 15 bases left between them. This CDR3 has 16 amino acids. CDR3 sequence reads: CASRHLDSLAKNIQYF. CDR3 sequence (DNA): TGTGCCAGCAGGCATTTGGACAGCTTAGCCAAAAACATTCAGTACTTC.

V gene TRBV3-1 (or the pseudogene TRBV3-2) combines with J gene TRBJ1-5; 7 bases are shared with TRBD1. V gave up 0 bases and J gave up 7 bases; unmatched junction bases: 6. Germline-derived CDR1 and CDR2 are LGHDT and YNNKEL (reference sequence). CDR3 length: 15 residues. The CDR3 reads CASSQDHRGGQPQHF. CDR3 nucleotides: TGTGCCAGCAGCCAAGATCACAGGGGCGGCCAGCCCCAGCATTTT.

The V call is TRBV28, the J call TRBJ2-7; 7 nucleotides line up with TRBD1. In germline, CDR1 is MDHEN, CDR2 SYDVKM. This CDR3 spans 15 amino acids. V lost 6 bases, J lost 5 bases, and 13 bases stayed unmatched. CDR3 residues: CASSLIQGVVHEQYF. The CDR3 bases are TGTGCCAGCAGCCTAATCCAGGGGGTGGTCCACGAGCAGTACTTC.

The chain employs TRBV9 and TRBJ2-1, with 7 bases fitting TRBD2. The CDR3 extends over 16 amino acids. The V and J ends lost 0 bases and 3 bases, in that order; junction bases with no gene match: 6. Germline V gene data show CDR1 as SGDLS and CDR2 as YYNGEE. CDR3 bases: TGTGCCAGCAGCGTAGCCGGCGGGGGAGGCTACAATGAGCAGTTCTTC. Its translation is CASSVAGGGGYNEQFF. The whole variable domain, remainder taken from reference TRBV9 and TRBJ2-1, is DSGVTQTPKHLITATGQRVTLRCSPRSGDLSVYWYQQSLDQGLQFLIQYYNGEERAKGNILERFSAQQFPDLHSELNLSSLELGDSALYFCASSVAGGGGYNEQFFGPGTRLTVL.

The chain joins TRBV11-2 to TRBJ2-7; D is perhaps TRBD2 (6 bases). The CDR3 has 16 residues. Germline loops: CDR1 SGHAT, CDR2 FQNNGV. V lost 7 bases to trimming and J lost 0 bases, with 19 bases between them. CDR3 DNA sequence: TGTGCCAGCACCGACCGCGGCGGGGCTAGCTCCTACGAGCAGTACTTC. It yields the protein CASTDRGGASSYEQYF.

This chain links TRBV5-4 with TRBJ2-3, with 9 bases aligning to TRBD2. Germline V CDR1 and CDR2: SGHNT, YYREEE (reference sequence). V trimming: 4 bases; J trimming: 6 bases; junction bases outside the gene matches: 15. CDR3 length: 17 residues. The CDR3 region is CASSLIGTSTLFDTQYF. The CDR3 region has the DNA TGTGCCAGCAGCCTGATAGGGACTAGCACCTTGTTCGATACGCAGTATTTT.

This clone was seen only a few times. V and J are TRBV11-2 and TRBJ2-7, with 7 bases fitting TRBD2. The V gene end was trimmed by 5 bases and the J gene end by 7 bases; junction bases not matched to a gene: 8. The CDR3 sequence is 13 residues long. Per the germline V gene, CDR1 is SGHAT and CDR2 is FQNNGV. CDR3 in amino acids: CASSPLGGGEQYF. The CDR3 DNA follows: TGTGCCAGCAGCCCCCTGGGCGGGGGTGAGCAGTACTTC. Based on the CDR3 plus reference TRBV11-2 and TRBJ2-7, the full variable domain is EAGVAQSPRYKIIEKRQSVAFWCNPISGHATLYWYQQILGQGPKLLIQFQNNGVVDDSQLPKDRFSAERLKGVDSTLKIQPAKLEDSAVYLCASSPLGGGEQYFGPGTRLTVT.